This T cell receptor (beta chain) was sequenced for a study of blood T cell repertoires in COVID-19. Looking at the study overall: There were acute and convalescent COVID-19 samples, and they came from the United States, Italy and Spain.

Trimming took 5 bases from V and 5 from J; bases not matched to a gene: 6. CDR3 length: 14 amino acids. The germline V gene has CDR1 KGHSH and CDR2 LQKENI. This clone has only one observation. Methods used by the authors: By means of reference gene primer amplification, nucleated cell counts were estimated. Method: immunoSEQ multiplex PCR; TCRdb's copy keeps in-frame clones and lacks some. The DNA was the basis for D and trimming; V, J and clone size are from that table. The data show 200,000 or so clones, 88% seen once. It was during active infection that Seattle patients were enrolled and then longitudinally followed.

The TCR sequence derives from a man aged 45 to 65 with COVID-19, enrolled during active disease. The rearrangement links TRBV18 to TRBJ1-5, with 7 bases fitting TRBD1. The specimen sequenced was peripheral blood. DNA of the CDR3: TGTGCCAGCTCAGCGGGACAGTCTTATCAGCCCCAGCATTTT. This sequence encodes CASSAGQSYQPQHF. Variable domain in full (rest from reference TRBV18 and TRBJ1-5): NAGVMQNPRHLVRRRGQEARLRCSPMKGHSHVYWYRQLPEEGLKFMVYLQKENIIDESGMPKERFSAEFPKEGPSILRIQQVVRGDSAAYFCASSAGQSYQPQHFGDGTRLSIL.